What follows describes a single T cell receptor (beta chain). Participants were aged about 18 to 100 years, lived in 20 to 25 US areas, and enrolled virtually. Trimming took 9 bases from V and 4 from J; bases not matched to a gene: 8. The CDR3 length is 13 residues. In the authors' methods: Estimation of nucleated cell counts relied on the amplification of reference gene primers. The assay was immunoSEQ multiplex PCR, and TCRdb's table has in-frame clones only and misses some. D and trimming were read from the DNA, whereas the V and J calls and clone size are those reported in that table. This table holds fewer than 300,000 clones, approximately 78% found once. The data are from a study of blood T cell repertoires in COVID-19. Study as a whole: Researchers got acute and convalescent COVID-19 samples from the United States, Italy and Spain. The analysed material was cDNA or gDNA that came from T cells, B-cell-depleted T cells, or PBMCs.

The sequence came from a man in his forties who had been exposed to COVID-19. The sequencing input was PBMCs or T cells enriched from blood (not recorded which). This chain links TRBV12-3 or TRBV12-4 with TRBJ1-1, with 7 bases identical to TRBD1. CDR3 bases: TGTGCCAGTCACAGGGGAGCGTTCACTGAAGCTTTCTTT. Encoded protein: CASHRGAFTEAFF.